This T cell receptor beta chain came from a study of technical replicates of blood from a few donors. This clone was found a few times. CDR3 length: 12 residues. Trimming shortened V by 7 bases and J by 3 bases, and 6 bases separated the two germline ends. The germline gives CDR1 WNHNN, CDR2 SYGVQD (reference sequence). Some clones are missing from TCRdb's copy, which holds only in-frame ones; the method was immunoSEQ multiplex PCR. The sample contains around 76,000 clones, around 90% of which appear only once. Sequencing was performed on T cells isolated from PBMCs. The TCR sequence derives from a human donor in good health. V gene TRBV10-1 combines with J gene TRBJ2-2, with D possibly TRBD2 on 5 matching bases. The CDR3 protein is CASKGDTGELFF. The CDR3 DNA sequence: TGCGCCAGCAAGGGAGACACCGGGGAGCTGTTTTTT.